This T cell receptor (beta chain) appears in the sequencing data of a study of T-cell memory formation after mild COVID-19. Turning to the study itself: TCR clusters showed largely donor specificity. Notes on the study in general: Day 15 to 85 contracting clones showed balanced CD4/CD8; day 15 to 37 expanders favored CD4+.

A word on this clonotype: Its antigen is not identified.

TCRdb ran MiXCR on the 5' RACE reads and lists one entry per CDR3 protein. The sample shows about 340,000 distinct CDR3 sequences, about 16% of them seen only once. V lost 5 bases, J lost 1 base, and 8 bases lay in between. This CDR3 has 13 residues. Germline CDR1 is SGHTA and CDR2 is FQGNSA. The sequencing sample was made of PBMCs or a T cell subset sorted from them (not recorded which). V usage is TRBV7-2 and J usage is TRBJ2-5, with D maybe TRBD2 (5 bases). This sequence originates from a young man who had mild COVID-19 (a few samples of this study predate the infection). Cell type and time point are not known. CDR3 in amino acids: CASSPRGQETQYF. DNA of the CDR3: TGTGCCAGCAGCCCCCGGGGCCAAGAGACCCAGTACTTC.